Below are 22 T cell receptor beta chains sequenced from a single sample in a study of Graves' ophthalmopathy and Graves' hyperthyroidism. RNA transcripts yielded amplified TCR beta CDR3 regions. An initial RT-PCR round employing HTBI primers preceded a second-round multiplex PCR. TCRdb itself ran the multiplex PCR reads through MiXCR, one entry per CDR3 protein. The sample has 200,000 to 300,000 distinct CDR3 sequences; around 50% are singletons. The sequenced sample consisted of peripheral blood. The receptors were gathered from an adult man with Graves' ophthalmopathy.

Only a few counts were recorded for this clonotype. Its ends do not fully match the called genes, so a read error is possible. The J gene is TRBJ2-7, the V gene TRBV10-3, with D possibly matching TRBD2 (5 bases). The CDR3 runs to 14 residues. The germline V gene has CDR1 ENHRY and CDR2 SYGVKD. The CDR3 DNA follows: TGTGCCAGCAGTGAAGCGGTCGGTCCCTACGAGCAGTACTTC. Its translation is CASSEAVGPYEQYF.

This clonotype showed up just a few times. The CDR3 DNA is TGTGCCAGCAGTGTAATACGGGGGGGCCAAGAGACCCAGTACTTC. Protein product: CASSVIRGGQETQYF. The V gene is TRBV9, the J gene TRBJ2-5; 8 bases are shared with TRBD2. This CDR3 contains 15 residues. V trimming: 5 bases; J trimming: 1 base; junction bases outside the gene matches: 7. Germline assignment: CDR1 SGDLS and CDR2 YYNGEE. The variable domain in full, completed from reference TRBV9 and TRBJ2-5, reads DSGVTQTPKHLITATGQRVTLRCSPRSGDLSVYWYQQSLDQGLQFLIQYYNGEERAKGNILERFSAQQFPDLHSELNLSSLELGDSALYFCASSVIRGGQETQYFGPGTRLLVL.

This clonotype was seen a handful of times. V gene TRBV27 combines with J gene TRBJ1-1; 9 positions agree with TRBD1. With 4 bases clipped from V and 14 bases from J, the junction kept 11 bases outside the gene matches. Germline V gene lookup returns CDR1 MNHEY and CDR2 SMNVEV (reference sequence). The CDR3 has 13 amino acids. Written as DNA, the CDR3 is TGTGCCAGCAGTTACGGGACAGGGCTTGCCTTATTCTTT. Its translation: CASSYGTGLALFF.

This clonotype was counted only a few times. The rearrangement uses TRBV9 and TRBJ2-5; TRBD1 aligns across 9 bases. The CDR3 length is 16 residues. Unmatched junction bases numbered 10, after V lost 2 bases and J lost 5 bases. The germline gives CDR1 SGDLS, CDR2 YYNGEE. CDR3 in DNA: TGTGCCAGCAGCGTCACCGCACAGGGGGCTCAGGAGACCCAGTACTTC. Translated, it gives CASSVTAQGAQETQYF. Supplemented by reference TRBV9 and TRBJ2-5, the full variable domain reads DSGVTQTPKHLITATGQRVTLRCSPRSGDLSVYWYQQSLDQGLQFLIQYYNGEERAKGNILERFSAQQFPDLHSELNLSSLELGDSALYFCASSVTAQGAQETQYFGPGTRLLVL.

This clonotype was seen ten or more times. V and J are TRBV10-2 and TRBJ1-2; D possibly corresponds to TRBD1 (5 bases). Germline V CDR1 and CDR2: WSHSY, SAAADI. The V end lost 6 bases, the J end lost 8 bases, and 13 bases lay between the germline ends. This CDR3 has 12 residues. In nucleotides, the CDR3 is TGCGCCAGCAGAGACAGCCTATACGGCTACACCTTC. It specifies CASRDSLYGYTF.

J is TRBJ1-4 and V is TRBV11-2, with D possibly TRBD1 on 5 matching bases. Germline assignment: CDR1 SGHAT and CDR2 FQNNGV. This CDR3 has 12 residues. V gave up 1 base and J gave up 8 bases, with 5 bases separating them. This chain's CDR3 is CASSLGTEKLFF. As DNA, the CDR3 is TGTGCCAGCAGCTTAGGGACAGAAAAACTGTTTTTT. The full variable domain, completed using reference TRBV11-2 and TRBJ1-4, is EAGVAQSPRYKIIEKRQSVAFWCNPISGHATLYWYQQILGQGPKLLIQFQNNGVVDDSQLPKDRFSAERLKGVDSTLKIQPAKLEDSAVYLCASSLGTEKLFFGSGTQLSVL.

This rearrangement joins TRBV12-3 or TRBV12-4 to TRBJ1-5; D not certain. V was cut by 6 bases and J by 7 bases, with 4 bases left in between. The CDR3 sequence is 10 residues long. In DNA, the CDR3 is TGTGCCAGCAGACGACAGCCCCAGCATTTT. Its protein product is CASRRQPQHF.

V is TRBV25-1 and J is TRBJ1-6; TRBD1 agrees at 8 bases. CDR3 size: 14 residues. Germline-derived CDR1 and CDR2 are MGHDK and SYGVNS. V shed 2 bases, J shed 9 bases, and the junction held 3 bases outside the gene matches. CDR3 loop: CASSETGGGSPLHF. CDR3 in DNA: TGTGCCAGCAGTGAAACAGGGGGAGGTTCACCCCTCCACTTT.

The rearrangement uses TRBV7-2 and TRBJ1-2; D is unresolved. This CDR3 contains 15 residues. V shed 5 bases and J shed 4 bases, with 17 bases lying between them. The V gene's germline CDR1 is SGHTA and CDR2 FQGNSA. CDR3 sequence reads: CASSQDQGALYGYTF. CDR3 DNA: TGTGCCAGCAGCCAAGATCAAGGAGCCCTCTATGGCTACACCTTC.

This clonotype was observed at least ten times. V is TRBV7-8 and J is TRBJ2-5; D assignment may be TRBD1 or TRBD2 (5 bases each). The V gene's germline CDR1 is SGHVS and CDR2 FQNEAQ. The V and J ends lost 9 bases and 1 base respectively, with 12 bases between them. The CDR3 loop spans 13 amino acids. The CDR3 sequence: CASRPGPQETQYF. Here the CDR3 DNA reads TGTGCCAGTCGTCCGGGACCCCAAGAGACCCAGTACTTC.

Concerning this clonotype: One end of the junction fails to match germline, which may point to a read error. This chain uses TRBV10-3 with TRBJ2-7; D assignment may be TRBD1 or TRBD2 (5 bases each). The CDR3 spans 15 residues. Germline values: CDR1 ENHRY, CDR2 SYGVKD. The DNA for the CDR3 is TGTGCCAGCAGTGAGGCCGGGACGGGACCCTACGAGCAGTACTTC. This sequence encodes CASSEAGTGPYEQYF.

The DNA for the CDR3 is TGTGCCAGCAGCTTGGACAGGGTGCCAGAGCAGTACTTC. This codes for CASSLDRVPEQYF. The rearrangement uses TRBV5-4 and TRBJ2-7, with D perhaps TRBD1 (6 bases). V was clipped by 0 bases and J by 7 bases, with 11 bases between them. The CDR3 consists of 13 residues. From germline, CDR1 is SGHNT and CDR2 YYREEE (reference sequence).

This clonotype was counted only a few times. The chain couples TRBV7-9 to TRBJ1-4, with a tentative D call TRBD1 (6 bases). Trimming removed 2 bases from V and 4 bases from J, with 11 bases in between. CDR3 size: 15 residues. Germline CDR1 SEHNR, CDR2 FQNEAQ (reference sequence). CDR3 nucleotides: TGTGCCAGCAGCTTAAGGACAGCTCATAATGAAAAACTGTTTTTT. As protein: CASSLRTAHNEKLFF.

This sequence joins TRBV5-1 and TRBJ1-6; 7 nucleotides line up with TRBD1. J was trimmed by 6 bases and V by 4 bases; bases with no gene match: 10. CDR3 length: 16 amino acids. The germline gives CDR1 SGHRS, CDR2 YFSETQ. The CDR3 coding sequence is TGCGCCAGCAGCGGGACGCCCGGGACAGCTAATTCACCCCTCCACTTT. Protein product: CASSGTPGTANSPLHF.

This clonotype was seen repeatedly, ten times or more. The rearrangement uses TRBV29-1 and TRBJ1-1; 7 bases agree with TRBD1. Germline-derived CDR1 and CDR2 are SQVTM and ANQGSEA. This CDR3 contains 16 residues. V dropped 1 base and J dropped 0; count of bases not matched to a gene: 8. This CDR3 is CSVEGWGQKMNTEAFF. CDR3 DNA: TGCAGCGTTGAAGGTTGGGGACAGAAGATGAACACTGAAGCTTTCTTT.

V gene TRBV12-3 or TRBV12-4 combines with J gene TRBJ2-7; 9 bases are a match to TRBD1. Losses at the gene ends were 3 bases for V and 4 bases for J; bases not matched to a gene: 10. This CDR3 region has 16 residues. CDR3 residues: CASSFPAGTGTYEQYF. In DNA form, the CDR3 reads TGTGCCAGCAGTTTCCCTGCCGGGACAGGGACTTACGAGCAGTACTTC.

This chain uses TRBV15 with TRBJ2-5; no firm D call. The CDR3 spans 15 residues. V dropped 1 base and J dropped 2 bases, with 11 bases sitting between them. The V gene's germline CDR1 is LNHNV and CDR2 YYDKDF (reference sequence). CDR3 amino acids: CATSRGTDSQETQYF. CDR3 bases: TGTGCCACCAGCAGAGGTACAGATTCTCAAGAGACCCAGTACTTC.

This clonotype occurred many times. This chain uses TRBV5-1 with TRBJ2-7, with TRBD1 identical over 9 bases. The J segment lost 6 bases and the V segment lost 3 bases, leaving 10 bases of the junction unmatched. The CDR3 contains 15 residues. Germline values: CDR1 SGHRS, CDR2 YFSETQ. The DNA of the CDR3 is TGCGCCAGCAGCTCCGGGACAGGGATCGGACCCGAGCAGTACTTC. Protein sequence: CASSSGTGIGPEQYF.

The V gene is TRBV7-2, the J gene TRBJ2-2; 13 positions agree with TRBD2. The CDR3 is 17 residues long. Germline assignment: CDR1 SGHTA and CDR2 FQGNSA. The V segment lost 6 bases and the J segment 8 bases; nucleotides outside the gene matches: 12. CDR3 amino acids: CASSPGTSGKRGGELFF. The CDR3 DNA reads TGTGCCAGCAGTCCCGGGACTAGCGGGAAACGGGGGGGGGAGCTGTTTTTT.

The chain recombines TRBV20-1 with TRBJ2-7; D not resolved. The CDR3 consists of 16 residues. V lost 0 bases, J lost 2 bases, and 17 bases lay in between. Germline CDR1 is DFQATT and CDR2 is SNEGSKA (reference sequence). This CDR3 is CSARDPMATATYEQYF. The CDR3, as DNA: TGCAGTGCTAGAGATCCGATGGCTACCGCAACCTACGAGCAGTACTTC.

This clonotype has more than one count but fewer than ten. The CDR3 DNA reads TGTGCCACCCTCCGGGACAGGGGGTCTCCCTCCGGCTACACCTTC. Encoded protein: CATLRDRGSPSGYTF. The chain joins TRBV19 to TRBJ1-2; 11 nucleotides align to TRBD1. V was clipped by 10 bases and J by 8 bases; unmatched bases: 15. The CDR3 length is 15 residues. Per germline, CDR1 LNHDA and CDR2 SQIVND (reference sequence).

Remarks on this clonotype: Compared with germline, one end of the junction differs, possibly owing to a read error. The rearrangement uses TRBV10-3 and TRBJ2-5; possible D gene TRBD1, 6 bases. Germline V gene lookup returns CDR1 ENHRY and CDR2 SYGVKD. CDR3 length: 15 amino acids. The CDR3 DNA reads TGTGCCAGCAGTTTGGACCCAGGGGCGGTGGAGACCCAGTACTTC. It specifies CASSLDPGAVETQYF.